The following is a T cell receptor (beta chain) sequence with its context. The antigen it recognizes is unknown. At one boundary the junction diverges from the germline segment, which might be a read error. This specimen comes from a study of regulatory T cells in long-lasting Graves disease (dated by TCRdb to the early 2020s). Notes on the research overall: Patients with newly diagnosed Graves' disease had been on antithyroid drugs for under 3 months. The study took place in China and was registered as a clinical trial. TCR sequencing covered around 13 persistent and roughly 20 newly diagnosed Graves' disease patients, about 35 samples in total. Peripheral blood TCR sequencing and RNA sequencing compared persistent Graves' disease patients with newly diagnosed Graves' disease patients.

Libraries were constructed by multiplex PCR. Instrument on record: Illumina HiSeq 4000. iRepertoire HTBI primers and Arm-PCR amplification of CDR3 regions were used to construct TCR beta libraries. Before sequencing, the PCR products went through gel purification. The study's processing was this. A total of fewer than 65 TRBV and under 15 TRBJ segments were identified across samples and were used for gene usage analysis of CDR3 amino acid clonotypes. COPE and FqMerger were used to merge the filtered high-quality paired reads into contigs. Contigs were aligned with BLAST to IMGT TRBV, TRBD and TRBJ reference genes, and CDR3 was defined per IMGT. Any clonotype with a frequency above 0.1% was counted as a highly expanded clone. Shannon entropy served as the measure of repertoire diversity, while the Gini coefficient captured V-J evenness. Clonotypes shared by more than one individual were considered public. TCRdb reprocessing: public reads trimmed at Q25 with fastp, clones called with MiXCR, in-frame beta chains kept. Identical CDR3 proteins give one entry, which carries the most common genes and DNA. The V and J calls come from TCRdb's annotation, not from the publication. Counted in this sample were about 380,000 distinct CDR3 sequences; around 16% of them appeared once. The biggest ten clones account for approximately 21% of the sample.

The sample's time point label is to be understood as: newly diagnosed GD, antithyroid drugs for less than 3 months. RNA was extracted from PBMCs in TRIzol for both TCR sequencing and RNA sequencing. Graves' disease was diagnosed according to American Thyroid Association guidelines. The patients came from an endocrinology department in Xi'an, China. Each patient gave 7 to 9.5 milliliters of peripheral blood, collected in an EDTA anticoagulant tube. Ficoll Paque Plus density gradient separation was used to isolate PBMCs, and no further T cell sorting was done. An Agilent 2100 Bioanalyzer and agarose gel were used to check RNA quality, and a NanoDrop 2000 was used to measure RNA concentration. The CDR3, from cysteine to phenylalanine, totals 11 residues. Only the CDR3 region is kept as DNA, spanning 33 bases read in frame from base 1. CDR1 and CDR2 (MRHNA, SNTAGT) derive from the germline V gene. Broad study findings and their caveats: Preferential use of TRBV28, TRBJ1-2 and TRBJ2-5 was observed in persistent disease, whereas TRBV20-1 and TRBJ2-1 were favored in newly diagnosed disease. A larger number of public clonotypes was shared among persistent patients (fewer than 3,000) than among newly diagnosed patients (roughly 970). Sequencing and analysis were restricted to the TCR beta chain. As a limitation, the authors acknowledged that the small sample size may reduce accuracy. Persistent Graves' disease patients showed lower TCR Shannon entropy and fewer highly expanded clones than newly diagnosed patients, suggesting clonal expansion. Because the primary lesion, thyroid tissue, could not be accessed, the study looked at peripheral blood alone.

The chain joins TRBV6-4 to TRBJ2-7; the D gene is tentatively TRBD1 or TRBD2, each matching 5 bases. The starting material was peripheral blood mononuclear cells (PBMCs), obtained at new diagnosis, from a patient treated with antithyroid drugs. The receptor was isolated from a female donor with Graves disease. The encoded CDR3 is CGEGVPYEQYF. At the DNA level, the sequence is TGCGGGGAAGGGGTCCCCTACGAGCAGTACTTC.